This T cell receptor (beta chain) comes out of a study of T cell changes during pregnancy in multiple sclerosis. Trimming took 0 bases from V and 1 from J, leaving 10 bases between them. The CDR3 runs 16 residues. Germline values: CDR1 SGHRS, CDR2 YFSETQ. Sequencing used immunoSEQ multiplex PCR; TCRdb keeps in-frame clones, though not all of them. Among some 40,000 clones listed, roughly 88% were seen once. The clonotype originates from a female donor in good health, enrolled as a control in a pregnancy study. This chain links TRBV5-1 with TRBJ2-2, with a possible D match to TRBD2 (6 bases). Source: peripheral blood, taken in the second trimester of pregnancy. CDR3 region: CASSLAGRENTGELFF. The CDR3, as DNA: TGCGCCAGCAGCTTGGCCGGGCGGGAGAACACCGGGGAGCTGTTTTTT.